The clone carrying this T cell receptor (beta chain) was counted ten times or more. V was clipped by 1 base and J by 3 bases, with 9 bases between them. Germline assignment: CDR1 SGHDN and CDR2 FVKESK. CDR3 length: 15 residues. These data are taken from a study of T-cell reconstitution after alpha-beta-depleted transplantation in children. Unique molecular identifiers were incorporated when the TCRbeta library was constructed. TCRdb analysed the PCR reads with MiXCR anew, one entry per CDR3 protein. The sample has some 280,000 distinct CDR3 sequences; nearly 10% are singletons. Sequencing used PBMCs from the stem cell graft donor, obtained from the stem cell graft. The chain employs TRBV14 and TRBJ1-4; TRBD1 might be the D (5 bases). The clonotype originates from a human donor who donated a stem cell graft to a child with SCID. The CDR3 DNA is TGTGCCAGCAGCCAAGTTGTGGGGGCTAATGAAAAACTGTTTTTT. Translation gives CASSQVVGANEKLFF.